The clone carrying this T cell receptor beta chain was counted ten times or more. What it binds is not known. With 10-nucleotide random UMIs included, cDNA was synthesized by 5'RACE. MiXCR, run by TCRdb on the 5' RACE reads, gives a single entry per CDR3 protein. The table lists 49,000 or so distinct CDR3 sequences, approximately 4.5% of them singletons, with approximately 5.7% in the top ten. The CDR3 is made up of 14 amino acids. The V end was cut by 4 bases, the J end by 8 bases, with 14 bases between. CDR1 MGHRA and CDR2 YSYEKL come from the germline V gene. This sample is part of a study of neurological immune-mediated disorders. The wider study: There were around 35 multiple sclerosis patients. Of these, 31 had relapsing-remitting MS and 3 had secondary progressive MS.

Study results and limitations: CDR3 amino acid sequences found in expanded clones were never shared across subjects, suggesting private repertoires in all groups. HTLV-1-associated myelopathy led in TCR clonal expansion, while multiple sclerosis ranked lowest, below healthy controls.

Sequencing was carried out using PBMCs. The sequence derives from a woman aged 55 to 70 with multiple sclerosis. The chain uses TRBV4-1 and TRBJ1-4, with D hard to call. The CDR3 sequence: CASSPPTTWEKLFF. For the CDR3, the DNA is TGCGCCAGCAGCCCGCCAACTACTTGGGAAAAACTGTTTTTT.